These T cell receptor beta chains were read from a single sample in a study of post-analysis software for immune sequencing data. Each CDR3 protein gets one entry after TCRdb re-called the PCR reads with MiXCR. The table records hundreds of thousands of distinct CDR3 sequences, just under 30% of them present only once. The sequenced material came from blood. The source is a girl aged 5 to 17 with multiple sclerosis. Both conserved end residues are part of each CDR3. The D gene is left open where the match is weak. Size is stated for part of the rows, as once, few or many counts, or as a class when the clone is expanded.

TRBJ2-7 TRBV28 - - CASSFDWNEQYF TGTGCCAGCAGCTTCGACTGGAACGAGCAGTACTTC
TRBJ2-3 TRBV20-1 few TRBD2 CSARDSASGENTQYF TGCAGTGCTAGAGATTCGGCTAGCGGGGAGAATACGCAGTATTTT
TRBJ1-1 TRBV3-1 - - CASSPPDGEAEAFF TGTGCCAGCAGCCCTCCAGATGGCGAGGCTGAAGCTTTCTTT
TRBJ2-7 TRBV5-1 few TRBD2 CASRRTSGDTPYEQYF TGCGCCAGCAGGCGGACTAGCGGGGATACCCCCTACGAGCAGTACTTC
TRBJ2-7 TRBV6-1 many - CASSEEARPYEQYF TGTGCCAGCAGTGAAGAGGCACGCCCATACGAGCAGTACTTC
TRBJ2-3 TRBV29-1 - - CSGGRVADTDTQDF TGCAGCGGCGGGCGGGTAGCCGACACAGATACGCAGGATTTT
TRBJ2-5 TRBV4-2 - TRBD2 CASSQERRGGGKETQYF TGTGCCAGCAGCCAAGAGCGGCGGGGGGGCGGAAAAGAGACCCAGTACTTC
TRBJ1-6 TRBV7-2 once TRBD1 CASRIRTGGDSPLHF TGTGCCAGCAGAATTAGGACAGGGGGAGATTCACCCCTCCACTTT
TRBJ1-6 TRBV29-1 - - CSARTGSRDSPLHF TGCAGCGCCAGAACGGGCAGTAGGGATTCACCCCTCCACTTT
TRBJ1-4 TRBV7-2 few - CASSFTWGEKLFF TGTGCCAGCAGCTTCACGTGGGGTGAAAAACTGTTTTTT
TRBJ2-1 TRBV9 - - CASSVVQVPYNEQFF TGTGCCAGCAGCGTAGTCCAGGTCCCCTACAATGAGCAGTTCTTC
TRBJ2-5 TRBV7-2 - - CASGLGGGRSETQYF TGTGCCAGCGGTTTGGGGGGGGGGCGGTCAGAGACCCAGTACTTC
TRBJ2-5 TRBV6-2/TRBV6-3 - - CASSYDDMGETQYF TGTGCCAGCAGTTACGACGACATGGGAGAGACCCAGTACTTC
TRBJ1-5 TRBV7-8 - - CASSPEGTADQPQHF TGTGCCAGCAGCCCCGAGGGCACTGCCGATCAGCCCCAGCATTTT
TRBJ2-1 TRBV5-1 - - CASSSGLTKDNEQFF TGCGCCAGCAGTTCAGGACTGACAAAAGACAATGAGCAGTTCTTC
TRBJ2-7 TRBV6-6 few - CATNPGTSYEQYF TGTGCCACCAACCCGGGGACCTCCTACGAGCAGTACTTC
TRBJ2-5 TRBV20-1 - TRBD1 CSARGWGTAQETQYF TGCAGTGCTAGAGGCTGGGGGACAGCCCAAGAGACCCAGTACTTC
TRBJ2-7 TRBV29-1 many - CSVDDGSYEQYF TGCAGCGTTGATGACGGATCCTACGAGCAGTACTTC
TRBJ1-4 TRBV10-3 few TRBD1 CAISVGTENEKLFF TGTGCCATCAGTGTCGGGACAGAGAATGAAAAACTGTTTTTT
TRBJ2-1 TRBV28 - TRBD1 CAGSLRWTGRHNEQFF TGTGCCGGCAGTTTACGGTGGACAGGGAGACACAATGAGCAGTTCTTC
TRBJ2-2 TRBV5-1 once TRBD2 CASSSGLAGGELFF TGCGCCAGCAGCTCGGGACTAGCAGGCGGGGAGCTGTTTTTT
TRBJ1-2 TRBV29-1 - - CSVGTPQRGLDYGYTF TGCAGCGTTGGGACACCTCAACGGGGTTTGGACTATGGCTACACCTTC
TRBJ2-7 TRBV24-1 few - CATSGLDSYEQYF TGTGCCACCAGTGGTCTAGATTCCTACGAGCAGTACTTC
TRBJ2-3 TRBV5-1 - - CASSLAPPVGQYF TGCGCCAGCAGCTTGGCCCCCCCCGTTGGGCAGTATTTT
TRBJ2-5 TRBV18 - - CASSERQQGETQYF TGTGCCAGCTCCGAAAGGCAACAGGGAGAGACCCAGTACTTC
TRBJ1-2 TRBV6-5 many - CASSLTGYYGYTF TGTGCCAGCAGTTTAACAGGGTACTATGGCTACACCTTC
TRBJ2-7 TRBV7-2 - - CASSPRGRMSYEQYF TGTGCCAGCAGCCCCAGGGGCAGGATGTCCTACGAGCAGTACTTC
TRBJ2-7 TRBV6-2/TRBV6-3 few TRBD1 CASSYRYRGGRAYEQYF TGTGCCAGCAGTTACCGTTACAGGGGCGGTCGGGCCTACGAGCAGTACTTC
TRBJ2-7 TRBV5-1 few TRBD2 CASSLDGLAGVDEQYF TGCGCCAGCAGCTTGGATGGCCTAGCGGGAGTCGACGAGCAGTACTTC
TRBJ2-7 TRBV6-2/TRBV6-3 - - CASRDLLSREQYF TGTGCCAGCAGGGATCTCCTTTCTAGGGAGCAGTACTTC
TRBJ2-1 TRBV6-5 few - CASSYRAVTSVGNEQFF TGTGCCAGCAGTTACAGAGCGGTGACGAGCGTAGGTAATGAGCAGTTCTTC
TRBJ2-1 TRBV2 - - CASSDSIQGPSEFF TGTGCCAGCAGTGACAGCATACAGGGTCCGTCAGAGTTCTTC
TRBJ2-7 TRBV9 few - CASSPPGSYNEQYF TGTGCCAGCAGCCCCCCAGGCTCCTACAATGAGCAGTACTTC
TRBJ2-1 TRBV6-1 few - CASSFWGRLSEQFF TGTGCCAGCAGTTTTTGGGGGCGCCTCAGCGAGCAGTTCTTC
TRBJ2-5 TRBV15 - - CATSRDRLSETQYF TGTGCCACCAGCAGAGATCGATTGAGTGAGACCCAGTACTTC
TRBJ2-2 TRBV28 - TRBD1 CASGTGHTGELFF TGTGCCAGCGGGACAGGGCACACCGGGGAGCTGTTTTTT
TRBJ2-1 TRBV24-1 - TRBD2 CATSAGTSADKFF TGTGCCACCAGTGCCGGGACTAGCGCGGACAAGTTCTTC
TRBJ2-1 TRBV5-1 few - CASSLDSLYNEQFF TGCGCCAGCAGCTTGGACAGTCTCTACAATGAGCAGTTCTTC
TRBJ2-3 TRBV3-1 few - CASSPISGADTQYF TGTGCCAGCAGCCCGATTAGCGGCGCAGATACGCAGTATTTT
TRBJ2-1 TRBV5-1 - - CASSLAFREQFF TGCGCCAGCAGCTTGGCCTTCCGTGAGCAGTTCTTC
TRBJ2-3 TRBV12-3/TRBV12-4 - - CASSLEGKGAADTQYF TGTGCCAGCAGTTTGGAAGGCAAAGGGGCCGCAGATACGCAGTATTTT